This T cell receptor (beta chain) appears in the sequencing data of a study of T cells in Graves' hyperthyroidism and ophthalmopathy. Using RNA transcripts as the source, TCR beta CDR3 regions were amplified. A set of HTBI primers served as the primers for a first-round RT-PCR of the TCR CDR3. Each CDR3 protein gets one entry after TCRdb re-called the multiplex PCR reads with MiXCR. The repertoire consists of 660,000 or so distinct CDR3 sequences, with about 45% occurring once and the leading ten covering roughly 7.2%. Per the germline V gene, CDR1 is SGHRS and CDR2 is YFSETQ. V dropped 0 bases and J dropped 3 bases, with 10 bases sitting between them. The CDR3 loop spans 15 amino acids.

The sequence came from an adult man with Graves' disease, either hyperthyroidism or ophthalmopathy (not recorded which). Sequences were obtained from peripheral blood or thyroid tissue (not recorded which). V and J are TRBV5-1 and TRBJ1-5, with D possibly matching TRBD1 (6 bases). CDR3 sequence: CASSLAGANNQPQHF. The CDR3 coding sequence is TGCGCCAGCAGCTTGGCAGGGGCTAACAATCAGCCCCAGCATTTT.